This is a list of T cell receptor beta chains from one sample in a study of identical twins. MiXCR, applied by TCRdb to the 5' RACE reads, yields one record per CDR3 protein. The sample has 1.5 million or so distinct CDR3 sequences, about 32% seen once. Material: cord blood. The receptor source for this set is a newborn girl in good health. Each CDR3 is given with its conserved first and last residue. The order of the fields is CDR3 length, D gene, clone size, J gene, V gene, CDR3 protein, CDR3 DNA. D genes are given only for firm matches. Size values are once, few and many counts, or a class for expanded clones, and some rows have none.

16	TRBD2	few	TRBJ2-3	TRBV2	CASSAAGGISTDTQYF	TGTGCCAGCAGTGCGGCCGGGGGGATTAGCACAGATACGCAGTATTTT
16	NA	few	TRBJ1-6	TRBV27	CASSLFGGSYNSPLHF	TGTGCCAGCAGTTTATTTGGGGGGTCCTATAATTCACCCCTCCACTTT
14	TRBD2	NA	TRBJ2-1	TRBV12-3/TRBV12-4	CASRGTSGPHEQFF	TGTGCCAGCAGGGGGACTAGCGGGCCTCATGAGCAGTTCTTC
16	NA	NA	TRBJ1-5	TRBV12-3/TRBV12-4	CASSSGVTGSNQPQHF	TGTGCCAGCAGCTCTGGGGTGACAGGTAGCAATCAGCCCCAGCATTTT
16	NA	many	TRBJ2-1	TRBV7-9	CASSSLATSAYNEQFF	TGTGCCAGCAGCTCTCTAGCGACTTCCGCCTACAATGAGCAGTTCTTC
11	NA	NA	TRBJ2-7	TRBV11-2	CASSLVGGQYF	TGTGCCAGCAGCTTAGTGGGAGGGCAGTACTTC
15	TRBD2	few	TRBJ2-3	TRBV11-1	CASSLMTSGRDTQYF	TGTGCCAGCAGCCTCATGACTAGCGGGAGGGACACGCAGTATTTT
14	NA	NA	TRBJ2-2	TRBV4-2	CASRLLGNTGELFF	TGTGCCAGTAGACTTCTCGGGAACACCGGGGAGCTGTTTTTT
13	TRBD1	few	TRBJ1-1	TRBV29-1	CSVERAGGTEAFF	TGCAGCGTGGAGAGGGCAGGGGGCACTGAAGCTTTCTTT
14	NA	NA	TRBJ2-3	TRBV11-2	CASSWDSYTDTQYF	TGTGCCAGCAGTTGGGACTCCTACACAGATACGCAGTATTTT
15	TRBD2	few	TRBJ2-3	TRBV20-1	CSASRTSGGLETQYF	TGCAGTGCTAGTCGGACTAGCGGCGGACTAGAAACGCAGTATTTT
11	NA	few	TRBJ1-4	TRBV18	CASSPQEKLFF	TGTGCCAGCTCACCCCAAGAAAAACTGTTTTTT
15	NA	many	TRBJ2-4	TRBV7-8	CASSSGPLAKNIQYF	TGTGCCAGCAGCTCCGGGCCGCTAGCCAAAAACATTCAGTACTTC
14	NA	few	TRBJ1-4	TRBV20-1	CSARVGGPNEKLFF	TGCAGTGCTAGAGTGGGGGGTCCTAATGAAAAACTGTTTTTT